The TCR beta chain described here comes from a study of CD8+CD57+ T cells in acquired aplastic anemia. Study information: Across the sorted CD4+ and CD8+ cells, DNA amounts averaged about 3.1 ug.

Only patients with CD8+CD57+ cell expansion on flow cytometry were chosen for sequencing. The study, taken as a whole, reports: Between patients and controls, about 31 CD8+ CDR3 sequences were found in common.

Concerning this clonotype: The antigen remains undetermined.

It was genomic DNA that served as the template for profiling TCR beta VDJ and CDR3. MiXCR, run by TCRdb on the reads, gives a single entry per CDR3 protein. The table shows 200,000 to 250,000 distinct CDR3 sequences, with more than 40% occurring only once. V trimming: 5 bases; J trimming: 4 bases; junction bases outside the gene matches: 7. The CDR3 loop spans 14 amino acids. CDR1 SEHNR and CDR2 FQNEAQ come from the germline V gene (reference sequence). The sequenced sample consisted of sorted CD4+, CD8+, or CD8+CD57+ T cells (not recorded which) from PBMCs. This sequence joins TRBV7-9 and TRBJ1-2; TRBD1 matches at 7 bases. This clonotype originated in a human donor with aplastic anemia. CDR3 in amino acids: CASSLGDSFYGYTF. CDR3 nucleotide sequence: TGTGCCAGCAGCCTAGGGGACAGCTTCTATGGCTACACCTTC. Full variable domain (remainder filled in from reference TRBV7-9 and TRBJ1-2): DTGVSQNPRHKITKRGQNVTFRCDPISEHNRLYWYRQTLGQGPEFLTYFQNEAQLEKSRLLSDRFSAERPKGSFSTLEIQRTEQGDSAMYLCASSLGDSFYGYTFGSGTRLTVV.